A selection of T cell receptor beta chains follows, all from one sample in a study of blood T cell repertoires in COVID-19. Assay used: immunoSEQ multiplex PCR; TCRdb lists only in-frame clones, some missing. The sample holds roughly 250,000 clones; roughly 81% are singletons and the top ten take about 4%. The sample was peripheral blood. The source is a man between 45 and 60 years old with acute or convalescent COVID-19. Each CDR3 is given with its conserved first and last residue. Each record gives: V gene, clone size, D gene, J gene, CDR3 protein, CDR3 DNA. The D gene is left open where the match is weak. Size values are once, few and many counts, or a class for expanded clones, and some rows have none.

>TRBV6-6|NA|NA|TRBJ1-5
CASSYPLGDTDQPQHF
TGTGCCAGCAGTTACCCGCTGGGGGACACTGATCAGCCCCAGCATTTT
>TRBV19|NA|NA|TRBJ1-2
CASTPGQRRANYGYTF
TGTGCCAGCACCCCGGGGCAACGGAGGGCCAACTATGGCTACACCTTC
>TRBV11-3|NA|TRBD2|TRBJ2-7
CASSSLAGDYEQYF
TGTGCCAGCAGCTCCCTAGCGGGAGACTACGAGCAGTACTTC
>TRBV19|NA|TRBD1|TRBJ1-5
CASSILDRVNQPQHF
TGTGCCAGTAGTATCCTGGACAGGGTTAATCAGCCCCAGCATTTT
>TRBV30|NA|TRBD1|TRBJ2-3
CAWQGQNTDTQYF
TGTGCCTGGCAGGGACAGAACACAGATACGCAGTATTTT
>TRBV9|NA|NA|TRBJ1-3
CASSALQDLGNTIYF
TGTGCCAGCAGCGCCCTTCAGGATCTCGGAAACACCATATATTTT
>TRBV7-2|NA|NA|TRBJ2-5
CASSLQGYQETQYF
TGTGCCAGCAGCTTACAGGGATATCAAGAGACCCAGTACTTC
>TRBV7-8|NA|TRBD1|TRBJ1-2
CASKAGTGGYGYTF
TGTGCCAGTAAAGCCGGGACAGGGGGATATGGCTACACCTTC
>TRBV6-6|NA|TRBD1|TRBJ1-1
CASSASIPTIGQGTSTEAFF
TGTGCCAGCAGCGCCTCGATTCCTACTATAGGACAGGGGACTTCAACTGAAGCTTTCTTT
>TRBV3-1/TRBV3-2|NA|NA|TRBJ1-5
CASSQIQSNQPQHF
TGTGCCAGCAGCCAAATCCAAAGCAATCAGCCCCAGCATTTT
>TRBV6-2/TRBV6-3|NA|TRBD1|TRBJ2-7
CASSFDRGVYEQYF
TGTGCCAGCAGTTTCGACAGGGGGGTCTACGAGCAGTACTTC
>TRBV30|NA|NA|TRBJ1-5
CAWSDRVGGNQPQHF
TGTGCCTGGAGTGACAGGGTCGGCGGCAATCAGCCCCAGCATTTT
>TRBV28|NA|NA|TRBJ2-7
CASSSSYEQYF
TGTGCCAGCAGCTCCTCCTACGAGCAGTACTTC
>TRBV11-1|NA|TRBD1|TRBJ2-7
CASSFRRGTGGSEQYF
TGTGCCAGCAGCTTCCGAAGGGGGACAGGGGGTTCCGAGCAGTACTTC
>TRBV19|NA|NA|TRBJ1-1
CASRPPGMNTEAFF
TGTGCCAGCCGCCCCCCGGGGATGAACACTGAAGCTTTCTTT
>TRBV9|NA|NA|TRBJ2-7
CASSVLELDYEQYF
TGTGCCAGCAGCGTCCTAGAATTGGATTACGAGCAGTACTTC
>TRBV3-1/TRBV3-2|once|NA|TRBJ2-2
CASSPGLSGELFF
TGTGCCAGCAGCCCAGGGTTGTCCGGGGAGCTGTTTTTT
>TRBV10-3|NA|TRBD2|TRBJ2-1
CATRPSGGEHEQFF
TGTGCCACCCGACCTTCTGGGGGGGAACATGAGCAGTTCTTC
>TRBV4-1|NA|NA|TRBJ2-7
CASSQTLTEIYEQYF
TGCGCCAGCAGCCAAACTTTGACAGAAATCTACGAGCAGTACTTC
>TRBV18|NA|NA|TRBJ2-2
CASLFTGTGELFF
TGTGCCAGCCTATTTACAGGCACCGGGGAGCTGTTTTTT
>TRBV5-4|NA|NA|TRBJ2-1
CASSSSYRDEQFF
TGTGCCAGCAGCTCATCCTACAGGGATGAGCAGTTCTTC
>TRBV27|NA|NA|TRBJ1-2
CASSLGKGFQGETAGNYGYTF
TGTGCCAGCAGTTTAGGTAAAGGTTTTCAGGGTGAGACCGCTGGAAACTATGGCTACACCTTC
>TRBV5-6|NA|TRBD2|TRBJ2-3
CASSLLLAAGVRDTQYF
TGTGCCAGCAGCTTACTTTTAGCAGCGGGAGTTAGAGATACGCAGTATTTT
>TRBV3-1/TRBV3-2|NA|TRBD1|TRBJ1-2
CASSHTTGNYGYTF
TGTGCCAGCAGCCACACGACAGGGAACTATGGCTACACCTTC
>TRBV14|few|NA|TRBJ1-1
CASSQDRTGEAFF
TGTGCCAGCAGCCAAGATAGGACTGGTGAAGCTTTCTTT
>TRBV19|NA|NA|TRBJ2-6
CASNANPRLGEISGANVLTF
TGTGCCAGTAACGCCAACCCAAGGTTAGGGGAAATCTCTGGGGCCAACGTCCTGACTTTC
>TRBV28|NA|NA|TRBJ2-7
CASSSGLWKYEQYF
TGTGCCAGCAGTTCTGGACTGTGGAAATACGAGCAGTACTTC
>TRBV18|NA|TRBD1|TRBJ1-5
CASSPTGVRGDQPQHF
TGTGCCAGCTCACCTACAGGGGTGAGGGGGGATCAGCCCCAGCATTTT
>TRBV18|NA|NA|TRBJ1-5
CASSPSKNQPQHF
TGTGCCAGCTCACCCAGTAAGAATCAGCCCCAGCATTTT
>TRBV12-3/TRBV12-4|NA|NA|TRBJ2-7
CASSFTRGYEQYF
TGTGCCAGCAGTTTTACTAGAGGCTACGAGCAGTACTTC
>TRBV6-6|NA|NA|TRBJ1-6
CAIQGSNSPLHF
TGTGCCATTCAGGGTTCTAATTCACCCCTCCACTTT
>TRBV19|NA|NA|TRBJ1-2
CASSIQRGQYYGYTF
TGTGCCAGTAGTATTCAGCGGGGGCAGTACTATGGCTACACCTTC
>TRBV28|NA|NA|TRBJ1-2
CASSLVVTNYGYTF
TGTGCCAGCAGTTTAGTAGTAACTAACTATGGCTACACCTTC
>TRBV4-1|NA|TRBD1|TRBJ2-7
CASSQHGTGFDEQYF
TGCGCCAGCAGCCAACACGGGACAGGGTTTGATGAGCAGTACTTC
>TRBV11-2|once|NA|TRBJ1-1
CASRMQGQGAEAFF
TGTGCCAGCAGAATGCAGGGGCAAGGCGCTGAAGCTTTCTTT
>TRBV29-1|NA|NA|TRBJ2-5
CSVVMEERETQYF
TGCAGCGTTGTGATGGAGGAGCGAGAGACCCAGTACTTC
>TRBV12-3/TRBV12-4|NA|NA|TRBJ2-5
CASSLSYGTQYF
TGTGCCAGCAGTTTGAGTTATGGGACCCAGTACTTC
>TRBV3-1/TRBV3-2|NA|NA|TRBJ1-5
CASSQDHGDQPQHF
TGTGCCAGCAGCCAAGACCACGGGGATCAGCCCCAGCATTTT
>TRBV7-9|NA|NA|TRBJ2-1
CASSFSSYNEQFF
TGTGCCAGCAGCTTCTCTTCCTACAATGAGCAGTTCTTC
>TRBV25-1|NA|NA|TRBJ1-6
CASSATTAYNSPLHF
TGTGCCAGCAGCGCTACGACAGCCTATAATTCACCCCTCCACTTT
>TRBV11-3|NA|NA|TRBJ1-1
CASSYERGTEAFF
TGTGCCAGCAGTTACGAGAGGGGGACTGAAGCTTTCTTT
>TRBV7-8|NA|TRBD2|TRBJ2-1
CASSLGTSEANEQFF
TGTGCCAGCAGCCTCGGGACTAGCGAGGCCAATGAGCAGTTCTTC
>TRBV21-1|NA|NA|TRBJ2-2
CASSKAETGPPGELFF
TGTGCCAGCAGCAAAGCGGAGACAGGCCCCCCCGGGGAGCTGTTTTTT
>TRBV27|once|TRBD2|TRBJ2-3
CASRAGVTDTQYF
TGTGCCAGTCGAGCGGGAGTTACAGATACGCAGTATTTT
>TRBV9|NA|TRBD2|TRBJ2-5
CASSVNGGWETQYF
TGTGCCAGCAGCGTAAACGGGGGGTGGGAGACCCAGTACTTC
>TRBV9|NA|TRBD2|TRBJ2-2
CASTPTSGFTGELFF
TGTGCCAGCACCCCGACTAGCGGCTTTACCGGGGAGCTGTTTTTT
>TRBV28|once|NA|TRBJ2-7
CASRSPPGNEQYF
TGTGCCAGCAGATCCCCTCCAGGGAATGAGCAGTACTTC